These 24 T cell receptor beta chains share one sample of origin, sequenced in a study of blood T cell repertoires in COVID-19. The assay was immunoSEQ multiplex PCR, and TCRdb's table has in-frame clones only and misses some. The data contain 250,000 to 350,000 clones, around nine tenths of them singletons. Sequencing was carried out using peripheral blood. The receptors come from a man younger than 40 with acute or convalescent COVID-19.

The V call is TRBV3-1 (or the pseudogene TRBV3-2), the J call TRBJ2-3; D unclear. Trimming removed 2 bases from V and 1 base from J, with 16 bases in between. Per the germline V gene, CDR1 is LGHDT and CDR2 is YNNKEL (reference sequence). The CDR3 length is 17 residues. CDR3 nucleotide sequence: TGTGCCAGCAGCCAACCTCTACTACCGGCTGGCACAGATACGCAGTATTTT. Translated, it gives CASSQPLLPAGTDTQYF.

J is TRBJ2-1 and V is TRBV5-1, with TRBD1 matching 12 bases. Germline V gives CDR1 SGHRS, CDR2 YFSETQ. V was clipped by 0 bases and J by 9 bases; unmatched bases: 4. This CDR3 comprises 15 residues. CDR3 in DNA: TGCGCCAGCAGCTTGGAGGGACAGGGGGCCGGTGAGCAGTTCTTC. Its protein product is CASSLEGQGAGEQFF.

The rearrangement joins TRBV30 to TRBJ1-3, with 7 nucleotides matching TRBD1. The trim removed 2 bases at V and 7 bases at J, leaving 8 bases unmatched. The CDR3 loop spans 14 amino acids. Looked up from germline, CDR1 is GTSNPN and CDR2 is SVGIG (reference sequence). CDR3: CAWSRQGSGNTIYF. In DNA form, the CDR3 reads TGTGCCTGGAGTCGACAGGGATCAGGGAACACCATATATTTT.

V is TRBV28 and J is TRBJ2-7, with a tentative D call TRBD1 (7 bases). The CDR3 runs 15 residues. The ends were cut back, 6 bases at V and 5 bases at J, with 20 bases in the middle. From germline, CDR1 is MDHEN and CDR2 SYDVKM. The CDR3 DNA reads TGTGCCAGCAGGAGGACGACAGGGACTTACCACGAGCAGTACTTC. It translates to CASRRTTGTYHEQYF.

The chain uses TRBV7-8 and TRBJ1-1; D remains unclear. The CDR3 runs to 15 residues. Germline V gene lookup returns CDR1 SGHVS and CDR2 FQNEAQ. The V and J ends lost 1 base and 1 base respectively, with 10 bases between them. The CDR3 reads CASSLVGRRNTEAFF. The CDR3 region has the DNA TGTGCCAGCAGCTTAGTTGGCAGGCGGAACACTGAAGCTTTCTTT.

The V gene is TRBV5-1, the J gene TRBJ2-3; a weak D match, TRBD1 (8 bases). The germline CDR1 and CDR2 sequences are SGHRS and YFSETQ. Trimming took 5 bases from V and 0 from J, leaving 16 bases between them. The CDR3 spans 16 residues. The CDR3 reads CASRGQAGVSTDTQYF. The CDR3 nucleotides are TGCGCCAGCAGGGGACAGGCGGGAGTTAGCACAGATACGCAGTATTTT.

The chain uses TRBV6-6 and TRBJ2-7; TRBD1 is a possible D gene (6 bases). The CDR3 contains 11 residues. Germline V lookup: CDR1 MNHNY, CDR2 SVGAGI (reference sequence). The V and J ends lost 9 bases and 3 bases respectively, with 9 bases between them. CDR3 in DNA: TGTGCCAGTACAGGGCTCTACGAGCAGTACTTC. Translated, it gives CASTGLYEQYF.

In DNA, the CDR3 is TGTGCCAGCAGTGAATCCCCGGAGGGGGCGCCGCATGGCTACACCTTC. This translates into CASSESPEGAPHGYTF. The chain combines TRBV6-4 with TRBJ1-2; 7 nucleotides align to TRBD1. Germline V CDR1 and CDR2: MRHNA, SNTAGT. The CDR3 sequence is 16 residues long. V was clipped by 3 bases and J by 6 bases; unmatched bases: 13.

This chain joins TRBV27 and TRBJ2-7; TRBD2 aligns across 7 bases. The CDR3 has 15 residues. V was pared by 3 bases and J by 2 bases, with 7 bases of the junction left unmatched. Looked up from germline, CDR1 is MNHEY and CDR2 is SMNVEV (reference sequence). The CDR3 spells CASSFGLADTYEQYF. DNA of the CDR3: TGTGCCAGCAGTTTTGGGCTAGCGGATACCTACGAGCAGTACTTC.

Concerning this clone: One junction end does not reproduce the germline sequence, and a read error may be involved. The chain recombines TRBV4-1 with TRBJ2-3; 7 bases are shared with TRBD1. Per the germline V gene, CDR1 is MGHRA and CDR2 is YSYEKL. This CDR3 spans 13 amino acids. The CDR3 loop reads CASSQVGTAPRFF. The CDR3, as DNA: TGCGCCAGCAGCCAAGTGGGGACAGCCCCTCGATTTTTT.

This chain uses TRBV6-5 with TRBJ1-2; TRBD1 is a possible D gene (6 bases). The V end was cut by 6 bases, the J end by 2 bases, with 13 bases between. Germline loops: CDR1 MNHEY, CDR2 SVGAGI. The CDR3 has 14 amino acids. CDR3 sequence (DNA): TGTGCCAGCAGACAGACAGGCTTCAACTATGGCTACACCTTC. As protein: CASRQTGFNYGYTF.

Here the CDR3 DNA reads TGTGCCAGCAGCCGGGCGGGAGCCAGAGAGACCCAGTACTTC. Translated: CASSRAGARETQYF. The chain combines TRBV28 with TRBJ2-5; TRBD2 matches 7 bases. From germline, CDR1 is MDHEN and CDR2 SYDVKM. V lost 6 bases, J lost 4 bases, and 8 bases stayed unmatched. CDR3 length: 14 amino acids.

This clone was observed a handful of times. The J gene is TRBJ2-5, the V gene TRBV18, with 7 bases identical to TRBD2. From germline, CDR1 is KGHSH and CDR2 LQKENI. This CDR3 spans 14 amino acids. The V gene end was trimmed by 2 bases and the J gene end by 4 bases; junction bases not matched to a gene: 4. The CDR3 DNA is TGTGCCAGCTCACCAGCCGGGGGGTCAGAGACCCAGTACTTC. Encoded protein: CASSPAGGSETQYF.

This sequence joins TRBV2 and TRBJ1-2, with 8 positions matching TRBD1. CDR1 is SNHLY, CDR2 FYNNEI, per germline. The V gene end was trimmed by 7 bases and the J gene end by 1 base; junction bases not matched to a gene: 5. The CDR3 length is 14 residues. CDR3 loop: CASTFGQGNYGYTF. The CDR3 nucleotides are TGTGCCAGCACCTTCGGACAGGGTAACTATGGCTACACCTTC.

This clone was found once. The chain joins TRBV15 to TRBJ1-2, with 7 bases fitting TRBD1. The CDR3 extends over 13 amino acids. Germline CDR1 reads LNHNV; CDR2 reads YYDKDF (reference sequence). With 2 bases clipped from V and 6 bases from J, the junction kept 3 bases outside the gene matches. CDR3 residues: CATSRQQGNGYTF. In DNA form, the CDR3 reads TGTGCCACCAGCAGACAACAGGGGAATGGCTACACCTTC.

The chain joins TRBV11-1 to TRBJ1-2, with a weak D call TRBD1 (6 bases). The CDR3 length is 12 residues. Germline CDR1 SGHAT, CDR2 FQDESV (reference sequence). V lost 3 bases to trimming and J lost 4 bases, with 6 bases between them. The CDR3 nucleotides are TGTGCCAGCAGCTTGGACAGCTATGGCTACACCTTC. Amino acids: CASSLDSYGYTF.

CDR3 loop: CASSWGQIYGYTF. In nucleotides, the CDR3 is TGTGCCAGCAGTTGGGGACAGATCTATGGCTACACCTTC. The chain carries TRBV28 and TRBJ1-2; 7 bases map to TRBD1. CDR1 is MDHEN and CDR2 is SYDVKM in the germline V gene. The CDR3 runs to 13 residues. The J segment lost 4 bases and the V segment lost 4 bases, leaving 3 bases of the junction unmatched.

The genes are TRBV6-1 and TRBJ2-1, with a weak D call TRBD2 (6 bases). Germline V lookup: CDR1 MNHNS, CDR2 SASEGT. This CDR3 is 15 amino acids long. V shed 3 bases and J shed 3 bases, with 12 bases lying between them. CDR3 region: CASSDGTQNYNEQFF. The CDR3 DNA sequence: TGTGCCAGCAGTGATGGGACTCAGAACTACAATGAGCAGTTCTTC.

The chain links TRBV5-4 to TRBJ1-1, with 7 positions matching TRBD1. The CDR3 is 14 residues long. V lost 0 bases and J lost 7; bases outside the gene matches: 6. From germline, CDR1 is SGHNT and CDR2 YYREEE (reference sequence). CDR3 protein: CASSLGQGTVEAFF. The CDR3 nucleotides read TGTGCCAGCAGCTTGGGACAGGGAACCGTTGAAGCTTTCTTT.

The chain has TRBV27 and TRBJ2-3; no definite D call. The CDR3 totals 16 residues. Germline values: CDR1 MNHEY, CDR2 SMNVEV (reference sequence). Trimming left V 3 bases short and J 3 bases short, with 16 bases between. The CDR3 DNA reads as TGTGCCAGCAGTTTCTTTAGCCCGGGTGGTACAGATACGCAGTATTTT. Protein: CASSFFSPGGTDTQYF.

The chain has TRBV9 and TRBJ2-2; possibly TRBD2 for D (5 bases). Germline CDR1 SGDLS, CDR2 YYNGEE. This CDR3 has 17 amino acids. The V end was cut by 1 base, the J end by 1 base, with 14 bases between. The CDR3 DNA follows: TGTGCCAGCAGCGTATCGACACGGACTGGGAACACCGGGGAGCTGTTTTTT. This translates into CASSVSTRTGNTGELFF.

The chain joins TRBV19 to TRBJ1-2, with D perhaps matching TRBD1 (6 bases). The CDR3 sequence is 16 residues long. The V end lost 3 bases, the J end lost 6 bases, and 20 bases lay between the germline ends. CDR1 LNHDA and CDR2 SQIVND come from the germline V gene (reference sequence). CDR3 sequence reads: CASSISSRGIRDGYTF. The DNA of the CDR3 is TGTGCCAGTAGTATCTCAAGCAGGGGTATTCGCGATGGCTACACCTTC.

The chain uses TRBV3-1 (or the pseudogene TRBV3-2) and TRBJ2-7; 8 bases match TRBD1. This CDR3 comprises 13 residues. V shed 4 bases and J 6 bases; nucleotides not matched to a gene: 5. Per germline, CDR1 LGHDT and CDR2 YNNKEL (reference sequence). The CDR3 DNA is TGTGCCAGCAGCCTTCGGACAGGGTCCGAGCAGTACTTC. The encoded protein is CASSLRTGSEQYF.

This chain uses TRBV7-6 with TRBJ1-4; D might be TRBD1 (5 bases). CDR3 size: 15 residues. CDR1 is SGHVS, CDR2 FNYEAQ, per germline. V was clipped by 3 bases and J by 5 bases, with 13 bases between them. CDR3 in DNA: TGTGCCAGCAGCTTTGGGCTCGGGGGGAATGAAAAACTGTTTTTT. This encodes CASSFGLGGNEKLFF.